Below, one T cell receptor beta chain is given with its context. Germline CDR1 MRHNA, CDR2 SNTAGT. Trimming shortened V by 3 bases and J by 3 bases, and 8 bases separated the two germline ends. The CDR3 is made up of 13 amino acids. As processed by the authors: Reference gene primers were amplified, and this amplification served to estimate nucleated cell counts. The data were produced by immunoSEQ multiplex PCR, yet TCRdb's version contains in-frame clones alone and is incomplete. V and J calls and clone size follow that table, whereas D and trimming were derived from the DNA. The data show roughly 320,000 clones, with just under 90% seen just once and 1.5% to 2% held by the top ten. Patients at the Seattle site were enrolled during active infection and followed longitudinally. These data come from a study of blood T cell repertoires in COVID-19. Overall study context: COVID-19 samples from acute and convalescent phases originated in the United States, Italy and Spain. The analysed material was cDNA or gDNA that came from T cells, B-cell-depleted T cells, or PBMCs.

The chain has TRBV6-4 and TRBJ1-2; D is ambiguous. The specimen sequenced was peripheral blood. This sequence was found in a woman in her twenties or thirties with COVID-19, enrolled during active disease. The CDR3 reads CASSDEGHYGYTF. CDR3 DNA sequence: TGTGCCAGCAGTGATGAGGGTCACTATGGCTACACCTTC.